This TCR beta chain originates from a study of Graves' ophthalmopathy and Graves' hyperthyroidism (dated by TCRdb to about 2018). Background for the entire study: Peripheral blood was collected at initial diagnosis, prior to any treatment. The study used signatures of the TCR beta repertoire to tell Graves' ophthalmopathy apart from Graves' hyperthyroidism and to predict which patients would progress to ophthalmopathy. In total, some 140 blood samples were TCR-sequenced: approximately 42 ophthalmopathy, 75 hyperthyroidism and some 17 hyperthyroidism-to-ophthalmopathy patients. To explore V-J signatures that distinguish ophthalmopathy from hyperthyroidism, a discovery set of around 100 patients was enrolled, made up of some 41 with ophthalmopathy and around 60 with stable hyperthyroidism. The independent validation cohort included 18 to 20 hyperthyroidism patients plus 17 patients who later progressed from hyperthyroidism to ophthalmopathy. In roughly six hyperthyroidism patients, T-cell repertoires of thyroid tissue and blood were compared. After sampling, hyperthyroidism patients received methimazole starting at 30 mg daily, and ophthalmopathy patients received high-dose intravenous methylprednisolone. The approximately 95 discovery patients were divided at random into training and test sets in a 7:3 ratio. What the authors observed across the whole study: Most expanded thyroid clonotypes with frequency above 0.001 were also detected in blood, suggesting blood repertoires may reflect the thyroid immune response. In cross-validation, the 13-signature model distinguished ophthalmopathy from stable hyperthyroidism with about 87% sensitivity and approximately 81% specificity, and in the test set the corresponding values were around 80% and 75%. In validation, the model predicted ophthalmopathy progression with over 60% sensitivity and about 73% specificity; roughly 12 predicted patients were CT-confirmed with GO in a median of approximately six months. No statistical method was used to predetermine the sample size, and group allocation was not hidden from the investigators.

Hyperthyroidism was defined as stable when no progression to ophthalmopathy occurred within 18 months of follow-up. Patients with hyperthyroidism were aged 18 to 65 years, had been newly diagnosed, and had a disease duration of less than 2 months. Patients were excluded if they had other autoimmune diseases, uncontrolled infections, pregnancy or lactation. Diagnosis was based on clinical symptoms, serum thyroxine, TRAb, thyroid ultrasound and orbital computed tomography. Using Ficoll-Paque density gradient centrifugation, PBMCs were isolated from about 9.2 ml of fresh peripheral blood. Total RNA was extracted using Trizol reagent, and RNA quality was checked on an Agilent 2100 Bioanalyzer. Ten or more counts support this clonotype. Its binding antigen is unknown. No per-base quality is available; no much larger clone lies one base away. For repertoire sequencing, TCR beta CDR3 regions were amplified from RNA transcripts. HTBI primers and the Qiagen OneStep RT-PCR kit were used in a first-round RT-PCR, which was followed by a second-round multiplex PCR, size selection and purification. Sequencing of the libraries was carried out on an Illumina HiSeq2000 in paired-end mode with 100 bp reads. The study's own analysis went as follows. SOAPnuke was used to process the reads, throwing out any read that had adapters, had uncalled bases, had a mean Phred below 15, or lacked an exact constant-primer or identifier match. COPE v1.2.5 was used to merge high-quality paired reads. Each unique nucleotide sequence was defined as a clonotype, and clonotypes were aligned to IMGT TRB V, D and J references with MiTCR v1.1. The analysis was limited to V-J combinations with a frequency above 0.0001, which together covered 99.2% of the repertoires. A TCR clonal expansion and chaos score per V-J combination was defined as the ratio of F50 clonal expansion to chaos observed in the TCRdist matrix. Welch's t-statistics and random forest were used to reduce features to 10 to 15 V-J combinations, which were fed into a naive Bayes classifier. The similarity between thyroid and blood repertoires was quantified using the Morisita-Horn index. The raw public reads went through TCRdb reprocessing: fastp at Q25, MiXCR clone calling, in-frame beta chains kept. Each CDR3 protein appears once, grouped with its most common genes and DNA. The V and J calls, along with clone size, are taken from TCRdb and not from the paper's own processing. The sample yields a few hundred thousand distinct CDR3 sequences; approximately 15% were counted once. The top ten clones comprise around 6.6% of the sample.

The CDR3 holds 15 amino acids from the cysteine to the phenylalanine. Kept here is only the CDR3 DNA, which spans 45 bases and is read in frame from base 1. V drops 6 bases and J drops 2 bases, leaving 14 bases in between. The germline V gene (reference sequence) yields LNHDA for CDR1 and SQIVND for CDR2. This sequence uses TRBV19 and TRBJ1-5; a confident D gene designation cannot be given. Sequences were obtained from peripheral blood. The sequence was obtained from a woman aged 18-35 years with stable Graves' hyperthyroidism. Donor details come from another sample of the same person, matched by shared clones. The CDR3 in this case is CASRNTGPGNQPQHF. The base sequence is TGTGCCAGTAGGAACACTGGGCCCGGCAATCAGCCCCAGCATTTT.